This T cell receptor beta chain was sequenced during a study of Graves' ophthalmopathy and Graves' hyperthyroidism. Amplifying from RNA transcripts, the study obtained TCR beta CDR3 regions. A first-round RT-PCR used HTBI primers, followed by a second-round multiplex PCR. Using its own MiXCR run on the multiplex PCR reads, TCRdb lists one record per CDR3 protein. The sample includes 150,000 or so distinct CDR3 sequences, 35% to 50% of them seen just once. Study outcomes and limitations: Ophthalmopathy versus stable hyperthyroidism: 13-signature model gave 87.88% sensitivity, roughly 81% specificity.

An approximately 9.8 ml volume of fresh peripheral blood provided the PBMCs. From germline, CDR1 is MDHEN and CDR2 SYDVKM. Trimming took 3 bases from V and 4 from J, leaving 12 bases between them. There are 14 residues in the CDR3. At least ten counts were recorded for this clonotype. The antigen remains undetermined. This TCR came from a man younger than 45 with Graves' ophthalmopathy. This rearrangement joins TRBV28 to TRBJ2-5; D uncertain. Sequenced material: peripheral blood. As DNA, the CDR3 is TGTGCCAGCAGTTTCTTCGGGCAGTTAGAGACCCAGTACTTC. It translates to CASSFFGQLETQYF. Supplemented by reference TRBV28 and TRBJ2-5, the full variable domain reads DVKVTQSSRYLVKRTGEKVFLECVQDMDHENMFWYRQDPGLGLRLIYFSYDVKMKEKGDIPEGYSVSREKKERFSLILESASTNQTSMYLCASSFFGQLETQYFGPGTRLLVL.